The source of this T cell receptor (beta chain) is a study of blood T cell repertoires in COVID-19. Study context: Samples came from the United States, Italy and Spain, spanning acute and convalescent COVID-19. Sample material is recorded as cDNA or gDNA derived from T cells, B-cell-depleted T cells, or PBMCs.

The CDR3 has 15 amino acids. From germline, CDR1 is SGHNT and CDR2 YENEEA. Germline trimming cut 5 bases from V and 1 base from J; bases unmatched to any gene: 3. Per the authors' pipeline: How many nucleated cells were present was estimated from reference gene primer amplification. TCRdb keeps only in-frame clones here, not all; method: immunoSEQ multiplex PCR. The V and J calls and clone size were taken over from that table, and D and trimming were inferred from the DNA. The sample contains roughly 50,000 clones, approximately 80% of which appear only once. The chain combines TRBV11-3 with TRBJ2-1; 9 bases map to TRBD1. This sequence was found in an elderly woman with acute or convalescent COVID-19. Sequencing was performed on peripheral blood. In DNA form, the CDR3 reads TGTGCCAGCAGCAAAGACAGGGGGTCCTACAATGAGCAGTTCTTC. It codes for CASSKDRGSYNEQFF. Complete variable domain (other parts from reference TRBV11-3 and TRBJ2-1): EAGVVQSPRYKIIEKKQPVAFWCNPISGHNTLYWYLQNLGQGPELLIRYENEEAVDDSQLPKDRFSAERLKGVDSTLKIQPAELGDSAVYLCASSKDRGSYNEQFFGPGTRLTVL.